What follows are 6 T cell receptor beta chains derived from one specimen sequenced in a study of cytomegalovirus exposure and HLA in healthy donors. Sequenced by immunoSEQ multiplex PCR; TCRdb stores in-frame clones only, minus some. The sample has fewer than 400,000 clones; 86% are singletons. Sample: PBMCs. The receptors stem from a young woman in good health and CMV-seronegative.

This chain uses TRBV5-1 with TRBJ2-1; D is unresolved. The CDR3 has 15 residues. Trimming shortened V by 1 base and J by 0 bases, and 8 bases separated the two germline ends. CDR1 SGHRS and CDR2 YFSETQ come from the germline V gene. The CDR3 reads CASSLSVSSYNEQFF. The CDR3 coding sequence is TGCGCCAGCAGCTTGTCTGTCAGCTCCTACAATGAGCAGTTCTTC.

This chain connects TRBV5-4 to TRBJ2-7; 9 bases line up with TRBD1. V lost 0 bases and J lost 7; bases outside the gene matches: 14. The germline V gene encodes CDR1 SGHNT and CDR2 YYREEE (reference sequence). The CDR3 has 17 amino acids. The CDR3: CASSLDSGTGTSNEQYF. The CDR3 DNA follows: TGTGCCAGCAGCTTGGATTCGGGGACAGGGACGTCGAATGAGCAGTACTTC.

In the case of this clone: Other DNA sequences in this specimen translate into the identical CDR3. The rearrangement uses TRBV28 and TRBJ2-7, with 7 positions matching TRBD1. This CDR3 comprises 13 residues. The trim removed 3 bases at V and 3 bases at J, leaving 2 bases unmatched. Germline CDR1 is MDHEN and CDR2 is SYDVKM. The CDR3 is CASSLAGGYEQYF. The CDR3 nucleotides are TGTGCCAGCAGTTTGGCAGGGGGCTACGAGCAGTACTTC.

The J gene is TRBJ2-2, the V gene TRBV7-6; 8 positions match TRBD1. The trim removed 4 bases at V and 5 bases at J, leaving 6 bases unmatched. In germline, CDR1 is SGHVS, CDR2 FNYEAQ. The CDR3 runs to 15 residues. For the CDR3, the DNA is TGTGCCAGCAGCTCGACGACAGGGGTAACCGGGGAGCTGTTTTTT. This translates into CASSSTTGVTGELFF.

The chain has TRBV30 and TRBJ2-3; D is ambiguous. Trimming left V 4 bases short and J 2 bases short, with 10 bases between. The CDR3 loop spans 13 amino acids. Germline values: CDR1 GTSNPN, CDR2 SVGIG (reference sequence). The CDR3 spells CAWKAELTDTQYF. The CDR3 nucleotides are TGTGCCTGGAAGGCGGAACTCACAGATACGCAGTATTTT.

The gene calls are TRBV2 and TRBJ1-4; no clear D. Germline V gives CDR1 SNHLY, CDR2 FYNNEI. The CDR3 loop spans 15 amino acids. The V end was cut by 3 bases, the J end by 7 bases, with 15 bases between. The CDR3 DNA reads TGTGCCAGCAGTGAGGGGAGGATGAGAACTGAAAAACTGTTTTTT. Its protein product is CASSEGRMRTEKLFF. The complete variable domain, with remaining parts taken from reference TRBV2 and TRBJ1-4, reads EPEVTQTPSHQVTQMGQEVILRCVPISNHLYFYWYRQILGQKVEFLVSFYNNEISEKSEIFDDQFSVERPDGSNFTLKIRSTKLEDSAMYFCASSEGRMRTEKLFFGSGTQLSVL.